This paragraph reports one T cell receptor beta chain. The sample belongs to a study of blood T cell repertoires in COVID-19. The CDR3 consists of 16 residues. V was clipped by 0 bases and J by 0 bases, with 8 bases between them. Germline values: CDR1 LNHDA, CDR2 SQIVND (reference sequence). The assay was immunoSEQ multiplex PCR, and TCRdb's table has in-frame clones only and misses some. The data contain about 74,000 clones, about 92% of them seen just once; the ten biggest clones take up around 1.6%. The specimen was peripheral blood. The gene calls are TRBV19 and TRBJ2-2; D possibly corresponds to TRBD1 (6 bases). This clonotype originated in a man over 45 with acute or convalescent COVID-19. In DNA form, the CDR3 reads TGTGCCAGTAGTATAGAAGGGACACCGAACACCGGGGAGCTGTTTTTT. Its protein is CASSIEGTPNTGELFF.